The 3 T cell receptor beta chains below were found in one sample sequenced in a study of blood T cell repertoires in COVID-19. TCRdb's table, derived via immunoSEQ multiplex PCR, lists solely in-frame clones and lacks some. The repertoire holds about 110,000 clones, with 80% to 85% as singletons. Sequencing was carried out using peripheral blood. These receptors came from a woman aged 70-85 years with acute or convalescent COVID-19.

Comments on this clone: One end of the junction does not line up with germline, which may come from a read error. CDR3 bases: TGTGCCAGCAGCTTAAACACCCCGCGGAACATTGAAGCTTTCTTT. Translating gives CASSLNTPRNIEAFF. The V call is TRBV7-9, the J call TRBJ1-1, with D unresolved. CDR1 is SEHNR and CDR2 is FQNEAQ in the germline V gene (reference sequence). The CDR3 runs to 15 residues.

The rearrangement uses TRBV18 and TRBJ1-2; 8 nucleotides align to TRBD1. Germline values: CDR1 KGHSH, CDR2 LQKENI. Trimming took 6 bases from V and 3 from J; bases not matched to a gene: 12. The CDR3 has 16 amino acids. This chain's CDR3 is CASSRSLETGDYGYTF. CDR3 nucleotides: TGTGCCAGCTCCCGATCTCTCGAGACAGGGGACTATGGCTACACCTTC.

The chain has TRBV6-4 and TRBJ1-5, with unresolved D. V shed 4 bases and J shed 4 bases, with 8 bases lying between them. Germline loops: CDR1 MRHNA, CDR2 SNTAGT. The CDR3 length is 13 residues. CDR3 amino acids: CASSVRVNQPQHF. In DNA form, the CDR3 reads TGTGCCAGCAGTGTGAGAGTGAATCAGCCCCAGCATTTT.